The 16 T cell receptor beta chains given below trace back to one sample, sequenced in a study of CD4 T cells in relation to SARS-CoV-2 and coronaviruses. The unexposed donors gave CD4+ T cells in about 2011-2018, prior to COVID-19. Isolation of CD4+ T cells took place after approximately 10 days in culture. Clones were sequenced by immunoSEQ multiplex PCR, and TCRdb holds only the in-frame ones, with some missing. The sample includes 15,000 to 19,000 clones, 76% seen only once; the top ten take about 30%. These TCRs are of unknown antigen specificity. Input material: CD4+ T cells from PBMCs, cultured in vitro. The receptors shown here come from a human donor in good health.

The J gene is TRBJ2-2, the V gene TRBV3-1 (or the pseudogene TRBV3-2); D perhaps matches TRBD1 (5 bases). Trimming removed 2 bases at V and 7 bases at J, with 8 bases between. CDR1 and CDR2 (germline): LGHDT, YNNKEL (reference sequence). The CDR3 has 13 amino acids. The CDR3 sequence: CASSQYRGGELFF. In DNA, the CDR3 is TGTGCCAGCAGCCAATATAGGGGCGGGGAGCTGTTTTTT.

The J gene is TRBJ1-6, the V gene TRBV30, with D unresolved. The CDR3 consists of 15 residues. Per the germline V gene, CDR1 is GTSNPN and CDR2 is SVGIG (reference sequence). V lost 4 bases and J 2 bases, leaving 12 bases between the germline ends. The DNA for the CDR3 is TGTGCCTGGACTCTACAGCCTCCCTATAATTCACCCCTCCACTTT. Encoded protein: CAWTLQPPYNSPLHF.

The chain recombines TRBV5-1 with TRBJ1-5; TRBD1 matches at 7 bases. J was trimmed by 5 bases and V by 2 bases; bases with no gene match: 4. The CDR3 sequence is 14 residues long. Germline V gene sequence: CDR1 SGHRS, CDR2 YFSETQ. The CDR3, as DNA: TGCGCCAGCAGCTTAGACAGGGCCGATCAGCCCCAGCATTTT. It codes for CASSLDRADQPQHF.

The CDR3 sequence is CASSWVTANVLTF. For the CDR3, the DNA is TGTGCCAGCAGTTGGGTGACGGCCAACGTCCTGACTTTC. This chain uses TRBV2 with TRBJ2-6; D gene uncertain. The CDR3 consists of 13 residues. Germline CDR1 reads SNHLY; CDR2 reads FYNNEI. The ends were cut back, 5 bases at V and 6 bases at J, with 8 bases in the middle.

This rearrangement joins TRBV6-5 to TRBJ1-6; no firm D call. The V gene lost 4 bases and the J gene lost 11 bases, with 21 bases spanning the gap. CDR1 and CDR2 (germline): MNHEY, SVGAGI. The CDR3 length is 16 residues. The CDR3 loop is CASSSRLVGGNTPLHF. DNA for the CDR3: TGTGCCAGCAGTTCCCGATTAGTCGGAGGGAATACACCCCTCCACTTT.

The rearrangement uses TRBV28 and TRBJ1-2; D not certain. V lost 8 bases to trimming and J lost 5 bases, with 15 bases between them. CDR1 MDHEN and CDR2 SYDVKM come from the germline V gene. This CDR3 comprises 13 residues. This chain's CDR3 is CASSRLLGYGYTF. CDR3 nucleotides: TGTGCCAGCTCTAGACTGTTGGGGTATGGCTACACCTTC.

This clone was picked up one time. The gene calls are TRBV2 and TRBJ2-1, with D unresolved. The V gene lost 7 bases and the J gene lost 4 bases, with 14 bases spanning the gap. The germline V gene has CDR1 SNHLY and CDR2 FYNNEI. CDR3 length equals 14 residues. The CDR3 region has the DNA TGTGCCAGCATCGGAAGTGGACGATACAATGAGCAGTTCTTC. Amino acid sequence: CASIGSGRYNEQFF. Full variable domain (remainder filled in from reference TRBV2 and TRBJ2-1): EPEVTQTPSHQVTQMGQEVILRCVPISNHLYFYWYRQILGQKVEFLVSFYNNEISEKSEIFDDQFSVERPDGSNFTLKIRSTKLEDSAMYFCASIGSGRYNEQFFGPGTRLTVL.

The chain carries TRBV10-3 and TRBJ1-2; no definite D call. This CDR3 is 16 amino acids long. Germline values: CDR1 ENHRY, CDR2 SYGVKD. Trimming shortened V by 6 bases and J by 0 bases, and 17 bases separated the two germline ends. The CDR3 nucleotides read TGTGCCATCAGCCGAGCGGCCACAAACACTAACTATGGCTACACCTTC. The encoded protein is CAISRAATNTNYGYTF.

The chain recombines TRBV24-1 with TRBJ1-4, with D perhaps TRBD1 (5 bases). The CDR3 loop spans 13 amino acids. V lost 4 bases and J lost 9, with 11 bases in between. From germline, CDR1 is KGHDR and CDR2 SFDVKD. CDR3 loop: CATSDPGTKKLFF. The CDR3 bases are TGTGCCACCAGTGACCCCGGGACCAAAAAACTGTTTTTT.

This chain joins TRBV19 and TRBJ1-1; weak D call: TRBD1 (6 bases). The V gene lost 4 bases and the J gene lost 10 bases, with 13 bases spanning the gap. CDR1 LNHDA and CDR2 SQIVND come from the germline V gene (reference sequence). The CDR3 length is 12 residues. CDR3 bases: TGTGCCAGTAGTACGAGACAGGCGGGAGCTTTCTTT. Its translation is CASSTRQAGAFF.

The CDR3 here is CASSEQTYPLDRHEQFF. The CDR3 bases are TGTGCCAGCAGCGAACAGACGTACCCCCTGGACAGACATGAGCAGTTCTTC. The chain links TRBV7-9 to TRBJ2-1, with D tentatively TRBD1 (6 bases). The germline V gene encodes CDR1 SEHNR and CDR2 FQNEAQ (reference sequence). V was shortened by 5 bases and J by 8 bases, with 25 bases between the two germline ends. This CDR3 comprises 17 residues.

The rearrangement joins TRBV3-1 (or the pseudogene TRBV3-2) to TRBJ2-3; a weak D match, TRBD1 (5 bases). The CDR3 length is 12 residues. Germline V lookup: CDR1 LGHDT, CDR2 YNNKEL (reference sequence). Trimming stripped 4 bases from V and 6 bases from J, with 8 bases between. CDR3 in amino acids: CASSPRADTQYF. For the CDR3, the DNA is TGTGCCAGCAGCCCCAGGGCCGATACGCAGTATTTT.

This chain connects TRBV20-1 to TRBJ2-3; D possibly uses TRBD1 or TRBD2 (5 bases each). Looked up from germline, CDR1 is DFQATT and CDR2 is SNEGSKA (reference sequence). The V end lost 3 bases, the J end lost 6 bases, and 10 bases lay between the germline ends. The CDR3 contains 12 residues. The CDR3 region has the DNA TGCAGTGCTAGTATTGGGGGTGATACGCAGTATTTT. As protein: CSASIGGDTQYF.

The genes are TRBV11-2 and TRBJ2-3; D is perhaps TRBD1 (6 bases). V gave up 1 base and J gave up 2 bases, with 13 bases separating them. The length of the CDR3 is 16 residues. Germline V gives CDR1 SGHAT, CDR2 FQNNGV. In DNA form, the CDR3 reads TGTGCCAGCAGCTTAGGGGACAACTACAACACAGATACGCAGTATTTT. Its translation: CASSLGDNYNTDTQYF.

This clone showed up just once. This sequence joins TRBV4-1 and TRBJ2-2, with TRBD2 as a possible D gene (5 bases). Germline V gene lookup returns CDR1 MGHRA and CDR2 YSYEKL. The V end was cut by 3 bases, the J end by 5 bases, with 10 bases between. The CDR3 runs to 14 residues. The CDR3 DNA reads as TGCGCCAGCAGCCAGAGGGCAGAGACCGGGGAGCTGTTTTTT. Amino acid sequence: CASSQRAETGELFF.

Notes on this clone: One junction end does not reproduce the germline sequence, and a read error may be involved. The J gene is TRBJ1-1, the V gene TRBV5-1; possible D gene TRBD1, 6 bases. The germline CDR1 and CDR2 sequences are SGHRS and YFSETQ. CDR3 length equals 15 residues. CDR3 DNA sequence: TGCGCCAGCAGCTTGATGTCAGGGGCGAACCCTGAAGCTTTCTTT. As protein: CASSLMSGANPEAFF. The full variable domain, in which reference TRBV5-1 and TRBJ1-1 provide the parts outside the CDR3, is KAGVTQTPRYLIKTRGQQVTLSCSPISGHRSVSWYQQTPGQGLQFLFEYFSETQRNKGNFPGRFSGRQFSNSRSEMNVSTLELGDSALYLCASSLMSGANPEAFFGQGTRLTVV.